This T cell receptor beta chain was documented in a study of CD8+ T cells in alopecia areata (dated by TCRdb to the late 2010s). General notes on the study: The treated patients took part in an open-label pilot trial in which moderate-to-severe alopecia areata was treated with oral tofacitinib at 5 to 10 mg twice daily. TCRbeta CDR3 regions were amplified by immunoSEQ multiplex PCR using 35 Vbeta forward and 13 Jbeta reverse primers. Clonality in the scalp was compared among normal scalp (n=4), patchy alopecia areata scalp (n=8), and alopecia totalis/universalis scalp (n=8). RNA came from the PAXgene miRNA kit for fixed scalp, the miRNeasy kit for PBMCs, and the RNeasy kit for mouse skin. Patients received tofacitinib for 6 to 18 months and were then followed off drug for 6 months to check for delayed response and recurrence. Biopsies were taken from tofacitinib-treated patients at baseline and again at 4 and 24 weeks into treatment, and several of those patients also had a later scalp biopsy. To study T cell clonal expansion in alopecia areata, the researchers applied high-throughput TCRbeta sequencing to both the C3H/HeJ mouse model and human patients. On the human side, TCRbeta sequencing was run on scalp tissue and on sorted CD4+ and CD8+ peripheral blood T cells from healthy controls and from alopecia areata patients with either patchy or totalis/universalis disease.

This specimen's time point label, interpreted: baseline before oral tofacitinib. Lesional scalp punch biopsies and peripheral blood were collected from alopecia areata patients. After PBMCs were isolated by density centrifugation and stained for CD3, CD4 and CD8, a FACSAria was used to sort CD4+ and CD8+ T cells. To note about this clone: The specificity of this receptor is unknown. Base qualities were left out, and no much larger clone turns up one base away.

What the work shows at the level of the full study, not this receptor alone: TCR sequences shared between patients were less clear than in mice, possibly partly because of HLA diversity in the patient population. Compared with normal scalp, lesional scalp, particularly in alopecia totalis/universalis, had higher clonality and more expanded CD8+ clones, which suggests antigenic drive. Unlike mouse skin, which is dominated by gammadelta T cells, normal human skin has resident alphabeta T cells that are also sequenced, and this complicates analysis of the scalp TCR repertoire.

CDR1 GTSNPN and CDR2 SVGIG are derived from the germline V gene (reference sequence). The CDR3 starts with the cysteine, ends with the phenylalanine, and has 14 residues. The kept DNA is CDR3 alone, 42 bases in frame from the first base. A distance of 16 bases separates the germline ends of V and J, which lose 4 bases and 6 bases respectively. Library construction relied on the immunoSEQ multiplex PCR assay. For TCR sequencing, RNA was extracted from every sample and reverse transcribed into cDNA to serve as template. First-strand cDNA was synthesized with SuperScript III using a 2:1 mix of oligo-dT and random hexamers. A synthetic immune receptor repertoire was used to gauge amplification bias, and whatever bias remained was removed computationally. On the authors' methods: Raw reads were preprocessed for error removal, and CDR3 was defined according to IMGT conventions as running from the conserved cysteine to phenylalanine. Clonality was computed as 1 minus the Shannon entropy, with the entropy normalized by log2 of the number of productive unique TCRs. CD4 or CD8 identity of scalp clones was inferred by cross-referencing scalp TCRbeta sequences with sorted blood CD4 and CD8 repertoires. TCRdb holds this immuneACCESS table with in-frame rearrangements only. Some clones are missing; in checked studies, unresolved V genes explain under half, and the rest has no known cause. The V and J calls and clone size come from that table; D and trimming were worked out from the DNA. Present in this sample are 110,000 to 150,000 clones, about 60% of which were seen just once. Roughly 6.7% of the sample is held by the ten biggest clonotypes.

The rearranged segments are TRBV30 and TRBJ2-1, with TRBD2 tentatively as D gene (6 bases match). This TCR was sampled from a human donor with alopecia areata. The sequences come from CD4+ T cells sorted from blood, collected at week 0. The DNA sequence is as follows: TGTGCCTGGACAATTGACTGGAGGGCCAATGAGCAGTTCTTC. The translation is CAWTIDWRANEQFF.